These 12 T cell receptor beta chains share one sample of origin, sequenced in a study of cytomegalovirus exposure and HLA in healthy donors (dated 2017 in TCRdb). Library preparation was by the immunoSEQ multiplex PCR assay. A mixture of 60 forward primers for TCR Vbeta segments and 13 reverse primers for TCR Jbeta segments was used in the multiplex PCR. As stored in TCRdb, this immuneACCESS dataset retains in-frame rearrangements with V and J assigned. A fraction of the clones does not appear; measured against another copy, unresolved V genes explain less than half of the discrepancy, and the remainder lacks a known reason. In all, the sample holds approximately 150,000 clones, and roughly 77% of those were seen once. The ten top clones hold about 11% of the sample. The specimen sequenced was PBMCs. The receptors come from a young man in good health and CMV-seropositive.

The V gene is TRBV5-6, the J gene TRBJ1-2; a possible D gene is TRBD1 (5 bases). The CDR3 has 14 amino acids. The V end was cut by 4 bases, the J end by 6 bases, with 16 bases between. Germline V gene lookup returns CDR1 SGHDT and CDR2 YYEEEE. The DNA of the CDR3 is TGTGCCAGCAGCCGAACGGGGGGTCTCCATGGCTACACCTTC. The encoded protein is CASSRTGGLHGYTF.

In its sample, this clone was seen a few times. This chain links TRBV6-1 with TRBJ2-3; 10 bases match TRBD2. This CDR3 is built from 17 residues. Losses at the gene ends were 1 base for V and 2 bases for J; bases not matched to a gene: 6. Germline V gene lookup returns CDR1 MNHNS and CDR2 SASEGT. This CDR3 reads CASSEEGSGGYTDTQYF. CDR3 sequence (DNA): TGTGCCAGCAGTGAAGAGGGTAGCGGGGGGTACACAGATACGCAGTATTTT.

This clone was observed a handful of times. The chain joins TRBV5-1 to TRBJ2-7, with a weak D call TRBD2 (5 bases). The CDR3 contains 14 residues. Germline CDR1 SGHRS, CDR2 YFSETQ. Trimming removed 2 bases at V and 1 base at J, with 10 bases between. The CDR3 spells CASSFGLDSYEQYF. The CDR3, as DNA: TGCGCCAGCAGCTTTGGACTGGATTCCTACGAGCAGTACTTC. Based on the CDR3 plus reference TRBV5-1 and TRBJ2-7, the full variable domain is KAGVTQTPRYLIKTRGQQVTLSCSPISGHRSVSWYQQTPGQGLQFLFEYFSETQRNKGNFPGRFSGRQFSNSRSEMNVSTLELGDSALYLCASSFGLDSYEQYFGPGTRLTVT.

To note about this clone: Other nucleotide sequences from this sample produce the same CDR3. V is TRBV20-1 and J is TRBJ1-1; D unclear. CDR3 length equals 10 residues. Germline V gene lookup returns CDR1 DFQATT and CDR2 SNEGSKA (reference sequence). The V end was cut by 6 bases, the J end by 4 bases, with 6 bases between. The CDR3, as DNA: TGCAGTGCCCCAGGCACTGAAGCTTTCTTT. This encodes CSAPGTEAFF.

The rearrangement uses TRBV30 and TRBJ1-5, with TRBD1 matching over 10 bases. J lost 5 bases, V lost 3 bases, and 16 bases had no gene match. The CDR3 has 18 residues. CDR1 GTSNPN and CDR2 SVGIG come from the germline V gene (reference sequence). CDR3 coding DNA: TGTGCCTGGAGGGATCAGGAGCCCCGGGACAGGGGACATCAGCCCCAGCATTTT. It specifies CAWRDQEPRDRGHQPQHF.

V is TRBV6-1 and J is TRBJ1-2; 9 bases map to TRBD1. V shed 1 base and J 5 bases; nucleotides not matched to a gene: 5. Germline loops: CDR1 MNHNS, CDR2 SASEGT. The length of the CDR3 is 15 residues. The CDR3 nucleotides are TGTGCCAGCAGTGAAGGAGGGACAGGGTGGTATGGCTACACCTTC. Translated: CASSEGGTGWYGYTF.

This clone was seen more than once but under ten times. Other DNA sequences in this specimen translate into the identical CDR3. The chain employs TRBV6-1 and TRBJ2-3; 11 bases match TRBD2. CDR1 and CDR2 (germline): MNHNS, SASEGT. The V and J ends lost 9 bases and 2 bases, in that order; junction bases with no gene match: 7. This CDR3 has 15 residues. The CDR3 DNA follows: TGTGCCAGTTCGGAACTAGCGGGAGACACAGATACGCAGTATTTT. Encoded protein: CASSELAGDTDTQYF.

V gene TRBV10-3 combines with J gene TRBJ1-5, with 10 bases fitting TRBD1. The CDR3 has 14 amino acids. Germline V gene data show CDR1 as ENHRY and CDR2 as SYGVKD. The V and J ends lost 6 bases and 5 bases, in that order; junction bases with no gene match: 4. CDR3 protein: CAIRGTGVDQPQHF. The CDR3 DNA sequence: TGTGCCATCAGGGGGACAGGGGTGGATCAGCCCCAGCATTTT.

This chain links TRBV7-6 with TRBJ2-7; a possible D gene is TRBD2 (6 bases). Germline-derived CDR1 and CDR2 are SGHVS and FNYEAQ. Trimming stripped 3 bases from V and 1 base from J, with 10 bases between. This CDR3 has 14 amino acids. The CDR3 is CASSLIGGSYEQYF. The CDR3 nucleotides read TGTGCCAGCAGCTTGATAGGAGGGTCCTACGAGCAGTACTTC.

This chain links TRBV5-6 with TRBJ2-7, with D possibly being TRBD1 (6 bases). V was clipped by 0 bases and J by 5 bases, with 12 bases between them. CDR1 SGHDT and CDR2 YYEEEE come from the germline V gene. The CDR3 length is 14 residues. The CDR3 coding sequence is TGTGCCAGCAGCTTGGCGGGCAGGGGTCACGAGCAGTACTTC. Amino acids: CASSLAGRGHEQYF. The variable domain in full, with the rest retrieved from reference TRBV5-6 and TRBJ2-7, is DAGVTQSPTHLIKTRGQQVTLRCSPKSGHDTVSWYQQALGQGPQFIFQYYEEEERQRGNFPDRFSGHQFPNYSSELNVNALLLGDSALYLCASSLAGRGHEQYFGPGTRLTVT.

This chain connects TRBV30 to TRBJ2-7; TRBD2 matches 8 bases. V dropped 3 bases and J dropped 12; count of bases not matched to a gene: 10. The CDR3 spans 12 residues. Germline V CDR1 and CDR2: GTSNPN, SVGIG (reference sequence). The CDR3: CAWSESSGLPYF. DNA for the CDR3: TGTGCCTGGAGCGAATCTAGCGGGCTCCCGTACTTC.

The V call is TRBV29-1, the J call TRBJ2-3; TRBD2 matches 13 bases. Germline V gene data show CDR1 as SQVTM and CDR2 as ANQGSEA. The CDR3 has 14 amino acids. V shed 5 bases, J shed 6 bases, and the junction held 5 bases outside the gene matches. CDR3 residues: CSVSPGLAGDTQYF. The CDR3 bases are TGCAGCGTTTCGCCGGGACTAGCGGGGGATACGCAGTATTTT.